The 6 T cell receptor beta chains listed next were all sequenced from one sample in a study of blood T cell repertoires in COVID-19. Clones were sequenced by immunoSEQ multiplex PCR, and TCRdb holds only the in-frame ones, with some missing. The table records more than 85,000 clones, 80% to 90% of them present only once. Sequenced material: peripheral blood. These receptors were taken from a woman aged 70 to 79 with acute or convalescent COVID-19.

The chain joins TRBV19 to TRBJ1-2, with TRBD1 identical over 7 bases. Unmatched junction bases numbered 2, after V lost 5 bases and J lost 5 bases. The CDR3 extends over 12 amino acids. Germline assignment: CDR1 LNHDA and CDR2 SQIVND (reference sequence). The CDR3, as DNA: TGTGCCAGTAGTGAACAGGGGTATGGCTACACCTTC. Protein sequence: CASSEQGYGYTF.

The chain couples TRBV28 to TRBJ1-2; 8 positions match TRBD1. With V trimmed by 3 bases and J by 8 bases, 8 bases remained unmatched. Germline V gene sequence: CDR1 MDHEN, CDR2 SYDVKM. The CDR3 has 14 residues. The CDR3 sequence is CASSFGRGRIGYTF. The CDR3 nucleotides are TGTGCCAGCAGTTTCGGCAGGGGGCGGATAGGCTACACCTTC.

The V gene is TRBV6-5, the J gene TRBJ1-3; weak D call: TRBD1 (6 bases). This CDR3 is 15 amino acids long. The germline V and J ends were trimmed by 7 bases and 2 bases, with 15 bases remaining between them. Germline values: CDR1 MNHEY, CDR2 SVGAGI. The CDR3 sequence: CASTFGGAPGNTIYF. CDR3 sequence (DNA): TGTGCCAGCACCTTCGGGGGGGCGCCTGGAAACACCATATATTTT.

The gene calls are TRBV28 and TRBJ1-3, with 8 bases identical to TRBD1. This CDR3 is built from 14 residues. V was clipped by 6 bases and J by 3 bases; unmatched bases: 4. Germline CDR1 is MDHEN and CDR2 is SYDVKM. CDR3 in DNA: TGTGCCAGCAGGGCAGGGGGCGATGGAAACACCATATATTTT. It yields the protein CASRAGGDGNTIYF. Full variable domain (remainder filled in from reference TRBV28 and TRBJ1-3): DVKVTQSSRYLVKRTGEKVFLECVQDMDHENMFWYRQDPGLGLRLIYFSYDVKMKEKGDIPEGYSVSREKKERFSLILESASTNQTSMYLCASRAGGDGNTIYFGEGSWLTVV.

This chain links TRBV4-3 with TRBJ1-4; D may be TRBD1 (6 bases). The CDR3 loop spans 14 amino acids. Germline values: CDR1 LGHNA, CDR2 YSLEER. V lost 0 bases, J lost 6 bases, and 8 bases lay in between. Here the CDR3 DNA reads TGCGCCAGCAGCCAAGAGCCAGGGGATGAAAAACTGTTTTTT. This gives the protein CASSQEPGDEKLFF.

The CDR3, as DNA: TGTGCCAGCCGCGAGAGGGCCGGGCAGCCCCAGCATTTT. This translates into CASRERAGQPQHF. This chain uses TRBV2 with TRBJ1-5; unclear D gene. The CDR3 spans 13 residues. CDR1 is SNHLY and CDR2 is FYNNEI in the germline V gene. Trimming pared 8 bases from V and 7 bases from J, leaving 15 bases between.